Included here is one TCR beta chain sequence, with context. This clonotype was counted a few times. No antigen is known for it. No base-level quality is on record; no much larger clone is a single base apart. What the time point label conveys for this sample: newly diagnosed GD, antithyroid drugs for less than 3 months. For both TCR sequencing and RNA sequencing, RNA was extracted from PBMCs in TRIzol. The diagnosis of Graves' disease was made according to American Thyroid Association guidelines. Patients were recruited from an endocrinology department in Xi'an, China. Each patient gave 7 to 9.5 milliliters of peripheral blood, collected in an EDTA anticoagulant tube. Ficoll Paque Plus density gradient separation was used to isolate PBMCs, and no additional T cell sorting was done. RNA quality was checked with an Agilent 2100 Bioanalyzer and agarose gel, and concentration with a NanoDrop 2000. Preparation of the library involved multiplex PCR. Reads for this sample came from an Illumina HiSeq 4000. TCR beta libraries were built with iRepertoire HTBI primers and Arm-PCR amplification of CDR3 regions. Before sequencing, the PCR products underwent gel purification. For the original study's pipeline: Gene usage analysis of CDR3 amino acid clonotypes relied on the roughly 60 TRBV and about 15 TRBJ segments identified across samples. Filtered high-quality paired reads were merged into contigs using COPE and FqMerger. BLAST was used to align contigs to IMGT TRBV, TRBD and TRBJ reference genes, with CDR3 defined following IMGT. Clonotypes above 0.1% frequency were classified as highly expanded clones. Shannon entropy was used to measure repertoire diversity, and the Gini coefficient was used to measure V-J evenness. Clonotypes shared by more than one individual were considered public. The public reads were run again by TCRdb, first through fastp at Q25 and then through MiXCR, and only productive beta chains were kept. Identical CDR3 proteins give one entry, which carries the most common genes and DNA. The V and J calls reflect TCRdb's pipeline rather than the authors' work. The sample table shows around 230,000 distinct CDR3 sequences, and around 19% are seen once. Around 20% of the sample goes to the ten largest clones.

The sample belongs to a study of regulatory T cells in long-lasting Graves disease (dated by TCRdb to about 2021). Study-level background: In the newly diagnosed Graves' disease group, patients had been taking antithyroid drugs for less than 3 months. The study took place in China and was registered as a clinical trial. Peripheral blood TCR sequencing and RNA sequencing compared persistent Graves' disease patients with newly diagnosed Graves' disease patients. TCR sequencing covered roughly 13 persistent and about 20 newly diagnosed Graves' disease patients, some 35 samples in total. Overall study outcomes, separate from this receptor: The small sample size was acknowledged by the authors as a limitation that may reduce accuracy. Persistent Graves' disease patients showed lower TCR Shannon entropy and fewer highly expanded clones than newly diagnosed patients, suggesting clonal expansion. Sequencing and analysis were limited to the TCR beta chain. Because the primary lesion, thyroid tissue, could not be accessed, the study looked at peripheral blood alone. More public clonotypes were shared among persistent patients (more than 2,500) than among newly diagnosed patients (roughly 1,000).

This TCR came from a female donor with Graves disease. This specimen was peripheral blood mononuclear cells (PBMCs), taken at new diagnosis, from a patient treated with antithyroid drugs.

The nucleotides read TGCAGTGCTAGAGATAGGGGTATACAGGGGCTGAACACTGAAGCTTTCTTT. It codes for CSARDRGIQGLNTEAFF. Rearrangement joined TRBV20-1 to TRBJ1-1; 7 central bases correspond to TRBD1. Trimming accounts for 0 bases at V and 0 bases at J, while the number of junction bases matched to no gene is 10. The CDR3 starts with the cysteine, ends with the phenylalanine, and has 17 residues. CDR3 DNA is the only sequence kept; it has 51 bases, read in frame from the first base. Via the germline V gene (reference sequence), CDR1 is DFQATT and CDR2 SNEGSKA.